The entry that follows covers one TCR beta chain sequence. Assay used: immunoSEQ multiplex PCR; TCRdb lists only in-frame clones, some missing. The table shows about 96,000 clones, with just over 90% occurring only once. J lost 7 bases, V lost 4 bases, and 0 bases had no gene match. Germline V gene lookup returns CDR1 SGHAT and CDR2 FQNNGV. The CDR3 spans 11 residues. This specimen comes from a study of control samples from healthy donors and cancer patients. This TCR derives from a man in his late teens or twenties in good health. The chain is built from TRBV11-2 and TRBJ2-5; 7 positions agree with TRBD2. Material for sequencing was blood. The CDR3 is CASSSGGTQYF. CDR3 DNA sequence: TGTGCCAGCAGCTCGGGGGGGACCCAGTACTTC.